The 26 T cell receptor beta chains given below trace back to one sample, sequenced in a study of human T cells and chemical hapten exposure. TCRdb re-called the RACE reads with MiXCR, one entry per CDR3 protein. The sample yields about 290,000 distinct CDR3 sequences, just under 8% seen once. Regarding time point: pre-sensitization, week 0. The treatment was: therapeutic diphenylcyclopropenone sensitization with weekly scalp DPC. The source was whole blood, collected in connection with sensitization to the hapten diphenylcyclopropenone (DPC). The receptors here all came from a man younger than 35 with alopecia areata. Some clones in this sample may be carry-over from other donors' samples.

The chain couples TRBV14 to TRBJ2-5, with a possible D match to TRBD1 (5 bases). CDR1 and CDR2 (germline): SGHDN, FVKESK. V lost 3 bases and J 7 bases, leaving 15 bases between the germline ends. The CDR3 covers 14 residues. CDR3: CASSQPTGRVTQYF. CDR3 in DNA: TGTGCCAGCAGCCAGCCGACGGGCAGGGTGACCCAGTACTTC.

This clonotype was detected only a few times. The CDR3 DNA reads as TGTGCCAGCACTCCCGGGACAGGGGGCGGTCAGCCCCAGCATTTT. It codes for CASTPGTGGGQPQHF. The V call is TRBV12-3 or TRBV12-4, the J call TRBJ1-5; TRBD1 agrees at 12 bases. The CDR3 is 15 residues long. The ends lost 7 bases at V and 6 bases at J; junction bases unmatched: 7.

This clonotype was recorded at least ten times. The chain carries TRBV5-1 and TRBJ2-2; 11 bases fit TRBD1. This CDR3 has 15 residues. Germline loops: CDR1 SGHRS, CDR2 YFSETQ. After removal of 8 bases from V and 7 bases from J, the junction contained 10 bases not matched to a gene. The CDR3 DNA follows: TGCGCCAGTTTATCCGGACAGGGGGCGATCGGGGAGCTGTTTTTT. This translates into CASLSGQGAIGELFF.

The sample holds many counts of this clonotype. This chain links TRBV6-2 or TRBV6-3 with TRBJ2-4; possibly TRBD2 for D (6 bases). From germline, CDR1 is MNHEY and CDR2 SVGEGT. Trimming left V 11 bases short and J 13 bases short, with 15 bases between. There are 10 residues in the CDR3. In DNA, the CDR3 is TGTGCCGCCGGCTGGGACTCCCAGTACTTC. Residues: CAAGWDSQYF.

In its sample, this clonotype was seen a few times. The chain uses TRBV10-3 and TRBJ2-7; the D is unclear. CDR1 and CDR2 from the germline V gene are ENHRY and SYGVKD. V was pared by 2 bases and J by 2 bases, with 1 base between. This CDR3 spans 11 amino acids. CDR3 sequence reads: CAISEAYEQYF. DNA for the CDR3: TGTGCCATCAGTGAGGCCTACGAGCAGTACTTC.

This clonotype was detected ten times or more. The chain couples TRBV12-3 or TRBV12-4 to TRBJ2-2, with 9 bases that match TRBD1. The CDR3 is 14 amino acids. V dropped 5 bases and J dropped 7; count of bases not matched to a gene: 5. In nucleotides, the CDR3 is TGTGCCAGCAGTCGGGACAGGGCCGGCGGGGAGCTGTTTTTT. It specifies CASSRDRAGGELFF.

This clonotype was counted only a few times. The chain couples TRBV27 to TRBJ1-1; D is perhaps TRBD1 (6 bases). The CDR3 covers 15 residues. CDR1 and CDR2 (germline): MNHEY, SMNVEV (reference sequence). The germline V and J ends were trimmed by 6 bases and 4 bases, with 18 bases remaining between them. As DNA, the CDR3 is TGTGCCAGCAGACCTACCACAGGGAGGAGCACTGAAGCTTTCTTT. Translating gives CASRPTTGRSTEAFF.

This clonotype has a handful of counts. The V call is TRBV29-1, the J call TRBJ1-1; D is unresolved. Germline CDR1 and CDR2: SQVTM and ANQGSEA. The germline V and J ends were trimmed by 5 bases and 5 bases, with 12 bases remaining between them. The CDR3 is made up of 12 amino acids. The CDR3 DNA is TGCAGCGTTCGGCAGCGAGGAACTGAAGCTTTCTTT. Its protein product is CSVRQRGTEAFF.

In its sample, this clonotype was seen a few times. This sequence joins TRBV9 and TRBJ2-2; possibly TRBD1 for D (6 bases). Germline V CDR1 and CDR2: SGDLS, YYNGEE. CDR3 length equals 15 residues. The V end lost 4 bases, the J end lost 6 bases, and 16 bases lay between the germline ends. CDR3 sequence: CASSPRGGAAGELFF. The DNA of the CDR3 is TGTGCCAGCAGCCCCCGAGGGGGAGCGGCCGGGGAGCTGTTTTTT.

This clonotype was seen many times. V gene TRBV20-1 combines with J gene TRBJ2-3; 10 bases map to TRBD2. Trimming removed 1 base from V and 3 bases from J; junction bases left unmatched: 10. The CDR3 runs to 17 residues. Germline values: CDR1 DFQATT, CDR2 SNEGSKA (reference sequence). The CDR3 reads CSARVLSGGVRTDTQYF. The CDR3 region has the DNA TGCAGTGCTAGAGTGTTAAGCGGGGGGGTAAGAACAGATACGCAGTATTTT.

This clonotype was seen at least ten times. V usage is TRBV7-2 and J usage is TRBJ1-1; D is perhaps TRBD1 (6 bases). This CDR3 is 16 amino acids long. The germline V gene has CDR1 SGHTA and CDR2 FQGNSA. With 3 bases removed from V and 1 base from J, the gap between germline ends came to 15 bases. In DNA form, the CDR3 reads TGTGCCAGCAGCTTTGATGCGGGGGCCCGGAACACTGAAGCTTTCTTT. Its protein is CASSFDAGARNTEAFF.

This clonotype was picked up a small number of times. The CDR3 loop reads CASSVPGYYEQYF. The CDR3 bases are TGTGCCAGCAGTGTCCCGGGATACTACGAGCAGTACTTC. The chain employs TRBV6-5 and TRBJ2-7, with D tentatively TRBD2 (5 bases). V lost 5 bases and J lost 3, with 11 bases in between. The CDR3 has 13 residues. The germline V gene encodes CDR1 MNHEY and CDR2 SVGAGI.

This clonotype has only a few counts. The rearrangement links TRBV4-3 to TRBJ1-2; no clear D gene. V was cut by 1 base and J by 4 bases, with 13 bases left in between. Germline V gene lookup returns CDR1 LGHNA and CDR2 YSLEER. The CDR3 spans 15 residues. Here the CDR3 DNA reads TGCGCCAGCAGCCAAGGGGAGCAGTCACTCTATGGCTACACCTTC. Its protein product is CASSQGEQSLYGYTF.

This clonotype came up a few times. The V call is TRBV20-1, the J call TRBJ2-5; 9 nucleotides align to TRBD1. Germline V CDR1 and CDR2: DFQATT, SNEGSKA (reference sequence). CDR3 length: 14 residues. J was trimmed by 5 bases and V by 1 base; bases with no gene match: 5. CDR3 sequence: CSARGRTGVETQYF. CDR3 bases: TGCAGTGCTAGAGGAAGGACAGGGGTGGAGACCCAGTACTTC.

This clonotype was detected only a few times. The chain joins TRBV7-2 to TRBJ2-4, with TRBD1 identical over 7 bases. CDR3 size: 17 residues. V was clipped by 4 bases and J by 0 bases; unmatched bases: 9. Germline V lookup: CDR1 SGHTA, CDR2 FQGNSA. CDR3 residues: CASSSRDRALAKNIQYF. The CDR3 DNA reads TGTGCCAGCAGCTCGAGAGACAGGGCTCTAGCCAAAAACATTCAGTACTTC. Full variable domain (outside the CDR3, taken from reference TRBV7-2 and TRBJ2-4): GAGVSQSPSNKVTEKGKDVELRCDPISGHTALYWYRQSLGQGLEFLIYFQGNSAPDKSGLPSDRFSAERTGGSVSTLTIQRTQQEDSAVYLCASSSRDRALAKNIQYFGAGTRLSVL.

In its sample, this clonotype was seen a few times. The chain is built from TRBV20-1 and TRBJ2-7; D uncertain. The CDR3 loop spans 13 amino acids. In germline, CDR1 is DFQATT, CDR2 SNEGSKA (reference sequence). V gave up 6 bases and J gave up 0 bases, with 12 bases separating them. The chain's CDR3 is CSARQWSSYEQYF. DNA of the CDR3: TGCAGTGCCCGACAATGGAGCTCCTACGAGCAGTACTTC.

In its sample, this clonotype was seen a few times. V usage is TRBV2 and J usage is TRBJ1-1, with no clear D. The germline V and J ends were trimmed by 11 bases and 0 bases, with 7 bases remaining between them. This CDR3 region has 11 residues. CDR1 is SNHLY and CDR2 is FYNNEI in the germline V gene. CDR3 bases: TGTGCCGTACGGATGAACACTGAAGCTTTCTTT. Translated: CAVRMNTEAFF.

Only a few counts were recorded for this clonotype. The chain has TRBV3-1 and TRBJ2-3; D ambiguous. The germline V gene encodes CDR1 LGHDT and CDR2 YNNKEL (reference sequence). The CDR3 is 14 amino acids. V was cut by 3 bases and J by 5 bases, with 12 bases left in between. CDR3 DNA sequence: TGTGCCAGCAGCCAGGGTCGAACGGGAGATACGCAGTATTTT. Encoded protein: CASSQGRTGDTQYF.

There are a few counts of this clonotype. The chain couples TRBV6-6 to TRBJ2-7, with 7 bases lining up with TRBD1. The CDR3 consists of 15 residues. Germline V gene lookup returns CDR1 MNHNY and CDR2 SVGAGI (reference sequence). The V and J ends lost 5 bases and 4 bases, in that order; junction bases with no gene match: 11. The chain's CDR3 is CASSLDRDSMYEQYV. In nucleotides, the CDR3 is TGTGCCAGCAGTCTCGACAGGGACAGTATGTACGAGCAGTACGTC.

This clonotype was seen only a few times. V gene TRBV11-1 combines with J gene TRBJ2-3; no firm D call. The CDR3 is made up of 14 amino acids. The V end was cut by 0 bases, the J end by 6 bases, with 10 bases between. Per the germline V gene, CDR1 is SGHAT and CDR2 is FQDESV (reference sequence). CDR3 nucleotide sequence: TGTGCCAGCAGCTTAGCCCGTGTACGCGATACGCAGTATTTT. This translates into CASSLARVRDTQYF.

The genes are TRBV4-1 and TRBJ2-1, with 10 positions matching TRBD2. Germline lookup yields CDR1 MGHRA and CDR2 YSYEKL. The ends lost 2 bases at V and 6 bases at J; junction bases unmatched: 4. The CDR3 covers 15 residues. The CDR3 region is CASSQPLAGANEQFF. CDR3 DNA: TGCGCCAGCAGCCAACCCCTAGCGGGGGCCAATGAGCAGTTCTTC.

There are a few counts of this clonotype. The chain uses TRBV14 and TRBJ2-3; D unresolved. The CDR3 consists of 15 residues. The germline V gene has CDR1 SGHDN and CDR2 FVKESK. V dropped 2 bases and J dropped 3 bases, with 12 bases sitting between them. The CDR3 loop reads CASSQWPSLTDTQYF. The CDR3 coding sequence is TGTGCCAGCAGCCAATGGCCTTCCCTGACAGATACGCAGTATTTT.

The table lists this clonotype with a count of one. V gene TRBV6-5 combines with J gene TRBJ2-2; TRBD1 is a possible D gene (5 bases). The V end was cut by 5 bases, the J end by 6 bases, with 10 bases between. The CDR3 totals 13 residues. Germline loops: CDR1 MNHEY, CDR2 SVGAGI. CDR3 DNA sequence: TGTGCCAGCAGTAGACAGTCCGCCGGGGAGCTGTTTTTT. Its translation is CASSRQSAGELFF.

This clonotype was detected a few times. The gene calls are TRBV20-1 and TRBJ2-1; D ambiguous. V was shortened by 2 bases and J by 3 bases, with 11 bases between the two germline ends. Germline V lookup: CDR1 DFQATT, CDR2 SNEGSKA (reference sequence). The length of the CDR3 is 14 residues. The DNA of the CDR3 is TGCAGTGCTAGACGGGTTGGAAGCTACAATGAGCAGTTCTTC. This codes for CSARRVGSYNEQFF.

This clonotype was counted at least ten times. The genes are TRBV6-1 and TRBJ2-3; D gene ambiguous. V was shortened by 4 bases and J by 6 bases, with 5 bases between the two germline ends. The CDR3 runs to 11 residues. From germline, CDR1 is MNHNS and CDR2 SASEGT. CDR3 loop: CASSVSDTQYF. The CDR3 DNA is TGTGCCAGCAGTGTTTCTGATACGCAGTATTTT.

This clonotype was seen repeatedly, ten times or more. This chain links TRBV24-1 with TRBJ1-3; no clear D gene. The V gene lost 0 bases and the J gene lost 2 bases, with 7 bases spanning the gap. This CDR3 contains 15 residues. Per germline, CDR1 KGHDR and CDR2 SFDVKD. CDR3 nucleotides: TGTGCCACCAGTGATTTGCGGCGGGCTGGAAACACCATATATTTT. It yields the protein CATSDLRRAGNTIYF.